Listed here are 7 T cell receptor beta chains from one sample, sequenced in a study of T cells in Graves' hyperthyroidism and ophthalmopathy. RNA transcripts served as the template for amplifying TCR beta CDR3 regions. An initial round of RT-PCR targeting the TCR CDR3 relied on the HTBI primer set. MiXCR, applied by TCRdb to the multiplex PCR reads, yields one record per CDR3 protein. The sample lists about 620,000 distinct CDR3 sequences, about a sixth occurring once. The sample consisted of blood. The receptor set was obtained from a woman aged 30 to 39 with Graves' hyperthyroidism.

Ten or more counts support this clonotype. The CDR3 here is CASSEGIARGTDTQYF. The CDR3, as DNA: TGTGCCAGCAGTGAAGGTATAGCGCGGGGCACAGATACGCAGTATTTT. The chain couples TRBV6-1 to TRBJ2-3, with TRBD2 as a possible D gene (5 bases). The CDR3 has 16 amino acids. Germline lookup yields CDR1 MNHNS and CDR2 SASEGT. V was clipped by 1 base and J by 1 base, with 12 bases between them.

This clonotype was detected a few times. The genes are TRBV10-2 and TRBJ2-1; 8 nucleotides match TRBD1. CDR3 length: 14 amino acids. V dropped 3 bases and J dropped 7; count of bases not matched to a gene: 5. Germline V CDR1 and CDR2: WSHSY, SAAADI. The CDR3 DNA reads as TGCGCCAGCAGTGACTCCGGGACAGGTAATGAGCAGTTCTTC. This translates into CASSDSGTGNEQFF.

This clonotype was picked up many times. The V gene is TRBV2, the J gene TRBJ2-4; D is uncertain. The CDR3 is 13 residues long. The germline V gene has CDR1 SNHLY and CDR2 FYNNEI. V was cut by 4 bases and J by 11 bases, with 15 bases left in between. The CDR3 reads CASSGATSVLQYF. The CDR3 nucleotides are TGTGCCAGCAGTGGCGCGACGTCGGTTCTTCAGTACTTC.

This clonotype appeared many times. The chain couples TRBV7-9 to TRBJ2-1, with 8 positions matching TRBD2. The CDR3 spans 15 residues. The V gene's germline CDR1 is SEHNR and CDR2 FQNEAQ (reference sequence). V lost 0 bases and J lost 6; bases outside the gene matches: 4. The DNA for the CDR3 is TGTGCCAGCAGCTTAGCACTAGCGGAGCGCAATGAGCAGTTCTTC. It codes for CASSLALAERNEQFF.

This clonotype was seen ten or more times. The rearrangement joins TRBV12-3 or TRBV12-4 to TRBJ1-1; D gene uncertain. The CDR3 runs to 15 residues. V dropped 5 bases and J dropped 0 bases, with 13 bases sitting between them. The DNA for the CDR3 is TGTGCCAGCAGTCGAAGCCGACGGATGAACACTGAAGCTTTCTTT. Amino acids: CASSRSRRMNTEAFF.

The sample holds many counts of this clonotype. The chain joins TRBV7-8 to TRBJ2-2, with D perhaps matching TRBD1 (6 bases). In germline, CDR1 is SGHVS, CDR2 FQNEAQ. CDR3 length: 16 amino acids. Deletions cut 1 base from V and 6 bases from J, with 15 bases between. The CDR3 sequence is CASSLVRQPGAGELFF. The CDR3 region has the DNA TGTGCCAGCAGCTTAGTACGGCAACCAGGGGCCGGGGAGCTGTTTTTT.

This clonotype was observed many times. This rearrangement joins TRBV18 to TRBJ2-5; maybe TRBD2 (5 bases). The CDR3 contains 14 residues. Germline V gene sequence: CDR1 KGHSH, CDR2 LQKENI. Trimming cost V 4 bases and J 1 base, with 10 bases left between them. This CDR3 is CASSQTGFQETQYF. For the CDR3, the DNA is TGTGCCAGCTCACAAACGGGATTCCAAGAGACCCAGTACTTC.